This T cell receptor beta chain was sequenced during a study of shared clonotypes between healthy human individuals. Broader study findings: The study sampled only blood, and tissue repertoires likely differ.

Here immunoSEQ multiplex PCR was the method, and the copy in TCRdb shows in-frame clones only, minus some. Here the sample spans about 710,000 clones, about 80% being singletons. Notes on this clone: The antigen is unknown.

Trimming stripped 2 bases from V and 0 bases from J, with 11 bases between. The germline CDR1 and CDR2 sequences are MNHEY and SVGAGI. This CDR3 contains 15 residues. The sample consisted of memory CD4+ T cells sorted from blood. The subset denotes: CD45RA-negative fraction. The receptor comes from a woman aged 30 to 39 in good health. This chain joins TRBV6-5 and TRBJ2-7, with D possibly matching TRBD2 (5 bases). CDR3 DNA: TGTGCCAGCAGTTACCGGAGCGGTAACTCCTACGAGCAGTACTTC. This codes for CASSYRSGNSYEQYF.